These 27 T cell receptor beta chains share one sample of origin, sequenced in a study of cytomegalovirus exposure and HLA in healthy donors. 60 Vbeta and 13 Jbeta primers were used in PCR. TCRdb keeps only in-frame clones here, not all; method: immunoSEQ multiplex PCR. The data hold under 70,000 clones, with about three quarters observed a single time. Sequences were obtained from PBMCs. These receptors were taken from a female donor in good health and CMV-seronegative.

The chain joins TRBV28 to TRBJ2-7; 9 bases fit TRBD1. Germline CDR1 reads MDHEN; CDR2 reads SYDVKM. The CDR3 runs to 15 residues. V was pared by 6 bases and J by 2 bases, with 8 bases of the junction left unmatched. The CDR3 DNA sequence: TGTGCCAGCAGACAAGACAGGGGGTTGACCTACGAGCAGTACTTC. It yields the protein CASRQDRGLTYEQYF.

The CDR3 reads CASSGGAAGHRQTQYF. The CDR3, as DNA: TGTGCCAGCAGTGGGGGGGCTGCGGGCCACAGACAGACCCAGTACTTC. The chain links TRBV5-4 to TRBJ2-5, with D perhaps TRBD2 (7 bases). The CDR3 sequence is 16 residues long. Per germline, CDR1 SGHNT and CDR2 YYREEE (reference sequence). Trimming stripped 5 bases from V and 6 bases from J, with 23 bases between.

As DNA, the CDR3 is TGTGCCAGCAGCGGGGGCCCCGGGACTTATACCACAGATACGCAGTATTTT. Protein product: CASSGGPGTYTTDTQYF. The chain has TRBV9 and TRBJ2-3; the D gene is possibly TRBD2 (6 bases). The CDR3 totals 17 residues. The V gene lost 3 bases and the J gene lost 2 bases, with 19 bases spanning the gap. The germline CDR1 and CDR2 sequences are SGDLS and YYNGEE.

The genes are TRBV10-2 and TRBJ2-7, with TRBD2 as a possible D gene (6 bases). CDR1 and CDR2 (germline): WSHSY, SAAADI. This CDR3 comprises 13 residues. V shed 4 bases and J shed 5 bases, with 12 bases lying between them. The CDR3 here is CASSVLAAHEQYF. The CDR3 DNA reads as TGCGCCAGCAGTGTACTAGCAGCTCACGAGCAGTACTTC.

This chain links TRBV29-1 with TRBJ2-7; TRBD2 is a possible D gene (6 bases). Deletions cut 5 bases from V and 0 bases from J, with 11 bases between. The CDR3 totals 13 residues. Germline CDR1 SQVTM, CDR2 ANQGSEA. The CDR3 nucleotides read TGCAGCGTTCTTAGCGGTTTCTCCTACGAGCAGTACTTC. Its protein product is CSVLSGFSYEQYF.

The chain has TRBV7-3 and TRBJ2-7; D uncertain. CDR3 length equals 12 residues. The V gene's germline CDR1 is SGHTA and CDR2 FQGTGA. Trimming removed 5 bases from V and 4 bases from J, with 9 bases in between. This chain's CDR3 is CASSPYPYEQYF. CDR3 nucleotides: TGTGCCAGCAGCCCCTATCCTTACGAGCAGTACTTC.

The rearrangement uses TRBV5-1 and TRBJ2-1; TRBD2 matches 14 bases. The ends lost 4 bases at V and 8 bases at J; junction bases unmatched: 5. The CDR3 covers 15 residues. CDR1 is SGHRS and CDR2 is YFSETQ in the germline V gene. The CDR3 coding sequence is TGCGCCAGCAGCCGGACTAGCGGGAGGTTGGATGAGCAGTTCTTC. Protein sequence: CASSRTSGRLDEQFF.

CDR3 region: CASSLAGGQETQYF. The CDR3 bases are TGTGCCAGCAGCTTAGCCGGCGGCCAAGAGACCCAGTACTTC. The chain carries TRBV7-9 and TRBJ2-5, with D unclear. Germline loops: CDR1 SEHNR, CDR2 FQNEAQ (reference sequence). The CDR3 sequence is 14 residues long. The ends were cut back, 0 bases at V and 1 base at J, with 6 bases in the middle.

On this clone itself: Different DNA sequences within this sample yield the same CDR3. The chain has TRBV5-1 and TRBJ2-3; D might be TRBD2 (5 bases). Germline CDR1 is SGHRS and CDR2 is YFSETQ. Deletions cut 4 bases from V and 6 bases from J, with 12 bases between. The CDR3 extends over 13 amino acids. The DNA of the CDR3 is TGCGCCAGCAGCATTGAGGGAATCGATACGCAGTATTTT. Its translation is CASSIEGIDTQYF.

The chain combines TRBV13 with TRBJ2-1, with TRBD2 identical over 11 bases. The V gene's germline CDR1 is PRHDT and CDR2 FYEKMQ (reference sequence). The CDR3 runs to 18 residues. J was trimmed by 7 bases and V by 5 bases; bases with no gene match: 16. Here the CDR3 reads CASSQRELIAGGRNEQFF. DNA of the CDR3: TGTGCCAGCAGCCAACGAGAACTAATAGCGGGGGGGCGGAATGAGCAGTTCTTC. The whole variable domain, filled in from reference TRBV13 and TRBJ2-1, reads AAGVIQSPRHLIKEKRETATLKCYPIPRHDTVYWYQQGPGQDPQFLISFYEKMQSDKGSIPDRFSAQQFSDYHSELNMSSLELGDSALYFCASSQRELIAGGRNEQFFGPGTRLTVL.

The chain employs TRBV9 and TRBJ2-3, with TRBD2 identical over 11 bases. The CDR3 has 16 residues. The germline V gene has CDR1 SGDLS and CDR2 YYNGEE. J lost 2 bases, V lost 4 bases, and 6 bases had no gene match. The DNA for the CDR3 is TGTGCCAGCAGCCCGAAGACTAGCGGGGACACAGATACGCAGTATTTT. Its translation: CASSPKTSGDTDTQYF.

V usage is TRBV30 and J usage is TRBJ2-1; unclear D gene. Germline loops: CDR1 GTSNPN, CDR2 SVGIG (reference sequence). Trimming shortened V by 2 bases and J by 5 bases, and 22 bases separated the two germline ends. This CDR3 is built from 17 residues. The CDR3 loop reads CAWSPPRGSPRHNEQFF. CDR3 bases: TGTGCCTGGAGTCCCCCACGTGGTAGCCCGAGACACAATGAGCAGTTCTTC.

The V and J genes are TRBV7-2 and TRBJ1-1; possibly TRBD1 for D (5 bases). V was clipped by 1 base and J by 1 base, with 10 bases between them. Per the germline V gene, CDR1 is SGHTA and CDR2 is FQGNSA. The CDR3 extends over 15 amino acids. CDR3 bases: TGTGCCAGCAGCTTAGTAGCAGGACAGAACACTGAAGCTTTCTTT. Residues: CASSLVAGQNTEAFF.

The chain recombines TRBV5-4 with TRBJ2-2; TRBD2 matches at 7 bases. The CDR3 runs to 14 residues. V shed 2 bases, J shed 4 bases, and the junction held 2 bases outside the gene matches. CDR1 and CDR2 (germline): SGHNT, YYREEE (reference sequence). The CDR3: CASSFGGSTGELFF. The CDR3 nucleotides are TGTGCCAGCAGCTTCGGCGGGAGCACCGGGGAGCTGTTTTTT.

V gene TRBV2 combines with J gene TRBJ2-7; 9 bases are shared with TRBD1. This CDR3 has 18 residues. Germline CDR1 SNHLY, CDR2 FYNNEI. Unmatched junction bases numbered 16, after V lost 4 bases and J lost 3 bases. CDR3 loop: CASSGPSGNRGLDYEQYF. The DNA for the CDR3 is TGTGCCAGCAGTGGACCATCGGGAAACAGGGGGCTGGACTACGAGCAGTACTTC.

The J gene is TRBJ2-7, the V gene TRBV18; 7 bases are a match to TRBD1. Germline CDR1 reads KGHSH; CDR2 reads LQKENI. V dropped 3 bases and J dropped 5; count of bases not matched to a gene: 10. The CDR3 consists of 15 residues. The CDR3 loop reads CASSPGQANTNEQYF. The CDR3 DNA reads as TGTGCCAGCTCACCCGGACAGGCTAACACTAACGAGCAGTACTTC.

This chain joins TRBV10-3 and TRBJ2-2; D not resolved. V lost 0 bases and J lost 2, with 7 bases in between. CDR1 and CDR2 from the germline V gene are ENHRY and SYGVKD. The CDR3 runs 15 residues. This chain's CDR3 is CAISESATNTGELFF. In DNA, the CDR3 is TGTGCCATCAGTGAGTCGGCCACAAACACCGGGGAGCTGTTTTTT.

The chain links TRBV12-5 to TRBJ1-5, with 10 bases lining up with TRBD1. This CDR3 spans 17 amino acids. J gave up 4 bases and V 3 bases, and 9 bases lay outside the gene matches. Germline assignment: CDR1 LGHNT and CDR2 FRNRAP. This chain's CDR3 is CASGFITGTGDNQPQHF. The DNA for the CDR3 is TGTGCTAGTGGTTTTATTACCGGGACAGGGGATAATCAGCCCCAGCATTTT.

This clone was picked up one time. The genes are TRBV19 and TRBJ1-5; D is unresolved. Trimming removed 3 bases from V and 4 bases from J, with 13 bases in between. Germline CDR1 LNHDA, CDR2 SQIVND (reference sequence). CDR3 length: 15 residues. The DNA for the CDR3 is TGTGCCAGTAGTATCCCATCTAATTTGAATCAGCCCCAGCATTTT. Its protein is CASSIPSNLNQPQHF.

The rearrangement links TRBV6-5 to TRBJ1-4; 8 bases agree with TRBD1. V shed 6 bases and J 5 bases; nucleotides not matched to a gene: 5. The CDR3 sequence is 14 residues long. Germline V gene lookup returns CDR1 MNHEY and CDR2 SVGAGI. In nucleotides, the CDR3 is TGTGCCAGCAGCCCACAGGGGGGGAATGAAAAACTGTTTTTT. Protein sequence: CASSPQGGNEKLFF.

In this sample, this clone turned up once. The DNA for the CDR3 is TGTGCCAGTATGTCTAGCACCCCCTCCTACAATGAGCAGTTCTTC. Residues: CASMSSTPSYNEQFF. V gene TRBV19 combines with J gene TRBJ2-1; TRBD2 might be the D (5 bases). V dropped 7 bases and J dropped 0 bases, with 13 bases sitting between them. Per the germline V gene, CDR1 is LNHDA and CDR2 is SQIVND (reference sequence). This CDR3 has 15 residues. Based on the CDR3 plus reference TRBV19 and TRBJ2-1, the full variable domain is DGGITQSPKYLFRKEGQNVTLSCEQNLNHDAMYWYRQDPGQGLRLIYYSQIVNDFQKGDIAEGYSVSREKKESFPLTVTSAQKNPTAFYLCASMSSTPSYNEQFFGPGTRLTVL.

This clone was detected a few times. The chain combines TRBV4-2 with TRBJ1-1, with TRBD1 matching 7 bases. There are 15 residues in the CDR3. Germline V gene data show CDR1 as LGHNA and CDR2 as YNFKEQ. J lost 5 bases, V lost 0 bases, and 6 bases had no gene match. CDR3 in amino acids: CASSQEPGGATEAFF. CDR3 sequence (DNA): TGTGCCAGCAGCCAAGAACCAGGGGGAGCGACTGAAGCTTTCTTT.

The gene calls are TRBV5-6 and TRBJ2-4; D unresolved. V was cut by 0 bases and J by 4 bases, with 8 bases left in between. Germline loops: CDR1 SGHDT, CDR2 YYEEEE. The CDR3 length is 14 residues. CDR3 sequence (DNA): TGTGCCAGCAGCTTGGGCCGTGCGAAAAACATTCAGTACTTC. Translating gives CASSLGRAKNIQYF.

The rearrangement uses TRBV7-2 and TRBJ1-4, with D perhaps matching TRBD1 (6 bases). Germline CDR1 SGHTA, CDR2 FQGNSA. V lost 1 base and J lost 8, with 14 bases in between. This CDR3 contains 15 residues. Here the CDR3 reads CASSLVGGAQEKLFF. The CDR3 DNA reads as TGTGCCAGCAGCTTAGTAGGGGGGGCGCAAGAAAAACTGTTTTTT.

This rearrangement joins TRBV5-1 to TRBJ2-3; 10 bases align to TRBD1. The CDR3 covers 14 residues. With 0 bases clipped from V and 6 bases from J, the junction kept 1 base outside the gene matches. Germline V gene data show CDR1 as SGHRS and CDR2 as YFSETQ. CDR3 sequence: CASSLGQGADTQYF. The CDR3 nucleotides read TGCGCCAGCAGCTTGGGACAGGGGGCGGATACGCAGTATTTT.

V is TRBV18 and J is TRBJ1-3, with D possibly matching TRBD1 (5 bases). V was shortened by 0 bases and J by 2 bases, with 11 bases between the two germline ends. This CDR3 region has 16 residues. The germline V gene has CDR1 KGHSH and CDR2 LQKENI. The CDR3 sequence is CASSPPAGSTGNTIYF. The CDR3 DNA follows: TGTGCCAGCTCACCACCTGCAGGGTCGACTGGAAACACCATATATTTT.

The CDR3 protein is CASSLGTGVSPLHF. CDR3 coding DNA: TGTGCCAGCAGCTTAGGGACAGGGGTGTCACCCCTCCACTTT. The chain carries TRBV7-2 and TRBJ1-6; TRBD1 agrees at 9 bases. The CDR3 contains 14 residues. Per the germline V gene, CDR1 is SGHTA and CDR2 is FQGNSA. V shed 1 base and J 10 bases; nucleotides not matched to a gene: 2.